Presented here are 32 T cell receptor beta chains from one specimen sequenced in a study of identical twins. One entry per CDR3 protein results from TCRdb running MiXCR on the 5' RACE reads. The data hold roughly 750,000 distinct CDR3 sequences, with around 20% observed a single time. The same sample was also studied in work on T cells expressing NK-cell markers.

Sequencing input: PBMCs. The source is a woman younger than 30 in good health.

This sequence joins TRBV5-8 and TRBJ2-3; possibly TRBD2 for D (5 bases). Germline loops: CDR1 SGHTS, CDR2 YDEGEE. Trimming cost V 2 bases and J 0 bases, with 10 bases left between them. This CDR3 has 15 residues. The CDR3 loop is CASSFREGSTDTQYF. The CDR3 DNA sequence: TGTGCCAGCAGCTTCCGGGAAGGGAGCACAGATACGCAGTATTTT.

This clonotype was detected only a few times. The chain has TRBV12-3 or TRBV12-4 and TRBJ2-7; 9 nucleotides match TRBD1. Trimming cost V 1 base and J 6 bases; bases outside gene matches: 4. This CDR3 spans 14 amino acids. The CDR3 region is CASSLGDRVGEQYF. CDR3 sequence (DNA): TGTGCCAGCAGTTTAGGGGACAGGGTCGGCGAGCAGTACTTC.

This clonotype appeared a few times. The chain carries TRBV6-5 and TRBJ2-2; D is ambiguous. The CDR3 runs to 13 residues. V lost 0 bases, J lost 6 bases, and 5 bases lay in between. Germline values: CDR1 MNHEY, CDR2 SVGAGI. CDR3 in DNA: TGTGCCAGCAGTTACTCAAATTCCGGGGAGCTGTTTTTT. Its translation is CASSYSNSGELFF.

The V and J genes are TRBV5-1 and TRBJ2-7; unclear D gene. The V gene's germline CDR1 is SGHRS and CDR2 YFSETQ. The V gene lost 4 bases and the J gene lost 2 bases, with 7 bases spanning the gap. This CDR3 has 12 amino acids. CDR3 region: CASSNHTYEQYF. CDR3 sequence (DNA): TGCGCCAGCAGCAACCACACCTACGAGCAGTACTTC.

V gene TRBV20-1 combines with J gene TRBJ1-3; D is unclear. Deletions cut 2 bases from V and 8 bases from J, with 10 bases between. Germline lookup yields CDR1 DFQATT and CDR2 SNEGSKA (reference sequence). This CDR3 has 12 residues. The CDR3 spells CSARYSRDTIYF. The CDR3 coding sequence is TGCAGTGCTAGATACTCCCGGGACACCATATATTTT.

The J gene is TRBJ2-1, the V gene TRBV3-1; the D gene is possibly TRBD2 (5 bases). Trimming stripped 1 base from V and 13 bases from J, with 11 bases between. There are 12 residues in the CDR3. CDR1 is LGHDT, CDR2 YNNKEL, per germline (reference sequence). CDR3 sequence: CASSQGAAVQFF. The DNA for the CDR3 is TGTGCCAGCAGCCAAGGGGCAGCGGTTCAGTTCTTC.

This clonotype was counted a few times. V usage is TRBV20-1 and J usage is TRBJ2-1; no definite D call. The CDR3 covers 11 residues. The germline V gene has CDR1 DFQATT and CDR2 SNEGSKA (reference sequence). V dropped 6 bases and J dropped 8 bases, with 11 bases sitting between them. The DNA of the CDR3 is TGCAGTGCCCCACAGTTCGATGAGCAGTTCTTC. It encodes CSAPQFDEQFF.

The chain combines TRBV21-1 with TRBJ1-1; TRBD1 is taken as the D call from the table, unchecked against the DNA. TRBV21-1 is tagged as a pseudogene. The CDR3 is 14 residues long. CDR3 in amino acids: CASSKDRGNTEAFF. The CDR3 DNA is TGTGCCAGCAGCAAGGACAGGGGGAACACTGAAGCTTTCTTT.

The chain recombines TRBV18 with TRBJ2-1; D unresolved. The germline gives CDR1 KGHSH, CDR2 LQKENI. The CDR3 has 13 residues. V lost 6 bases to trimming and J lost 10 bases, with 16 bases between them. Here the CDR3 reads CASSPLSVEEQFF. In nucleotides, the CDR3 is TGTGCCAGCTCCCCGCTGTCGGTCGAAGAGCAGTTCTTC.

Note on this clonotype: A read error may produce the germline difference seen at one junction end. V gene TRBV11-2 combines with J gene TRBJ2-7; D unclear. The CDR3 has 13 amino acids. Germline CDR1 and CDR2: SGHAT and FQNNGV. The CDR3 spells CASSLGNSFEQYF. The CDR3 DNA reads TGTGCCAGCAGCTTAGGGAACTCCTTCGAGCAGTACTTC.

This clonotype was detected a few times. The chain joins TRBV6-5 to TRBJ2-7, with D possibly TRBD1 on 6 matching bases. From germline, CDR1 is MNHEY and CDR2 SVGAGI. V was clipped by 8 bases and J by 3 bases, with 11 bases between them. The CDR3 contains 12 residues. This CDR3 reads CASGGSHYEQYF. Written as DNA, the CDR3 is TGTGCCAGCGGGGGCAGTCACTACGAGCAGTACTTC.

The CDR3 DNA sequence: TGTGCCAGCACCAGGCGCAGGACGCAAGACTACGAGCAGTACTTC. The encoded protein is CASTRRRTQDYEQYF. This chain uses TRBV2 with TRBJ2-7; no definite D call. Between the trimmed V and J ends, which lost 7 bases and 3 bases, there was a span of 19 bases. In germline, CDR1 is SNHLY, CDR2 FYNNEI. The CDR3 has 15 residues.

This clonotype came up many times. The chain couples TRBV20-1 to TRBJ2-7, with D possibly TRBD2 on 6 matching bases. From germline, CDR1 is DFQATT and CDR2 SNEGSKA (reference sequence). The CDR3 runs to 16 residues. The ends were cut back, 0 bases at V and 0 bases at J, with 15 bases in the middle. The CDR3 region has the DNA TGCAGTGCTAGAGACCCCCTTAGCGGACTCTCCTACGAGCAGTACTTC. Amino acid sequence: CSARDPLSGLSYEQYF.

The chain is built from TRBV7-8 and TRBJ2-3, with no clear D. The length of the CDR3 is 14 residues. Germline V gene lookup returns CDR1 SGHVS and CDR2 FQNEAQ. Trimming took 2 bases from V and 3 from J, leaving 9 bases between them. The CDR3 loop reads CASSLRPVTDTQYF. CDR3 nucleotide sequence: TGTGCCAGCAGCTTAAGGCCCGTTACAGATACGCAGTATTTT.

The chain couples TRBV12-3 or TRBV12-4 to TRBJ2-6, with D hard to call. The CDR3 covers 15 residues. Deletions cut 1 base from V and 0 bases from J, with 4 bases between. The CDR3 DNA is TGTGCCAGCAGTTTAGAGGCCTCTGGGGCCAACGTCCTGACTTTC. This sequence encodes CASSLEASGANVLTF.

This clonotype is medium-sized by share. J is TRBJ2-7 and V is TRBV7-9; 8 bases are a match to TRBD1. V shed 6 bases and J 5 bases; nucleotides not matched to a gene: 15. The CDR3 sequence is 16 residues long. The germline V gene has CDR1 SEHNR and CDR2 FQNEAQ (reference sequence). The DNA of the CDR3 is TGTGCCAGCAGTTTTATAGGACAGGGATTTTCGGACGAGCAGTACTTC. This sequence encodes CASSFIGQGFSDEQYF.

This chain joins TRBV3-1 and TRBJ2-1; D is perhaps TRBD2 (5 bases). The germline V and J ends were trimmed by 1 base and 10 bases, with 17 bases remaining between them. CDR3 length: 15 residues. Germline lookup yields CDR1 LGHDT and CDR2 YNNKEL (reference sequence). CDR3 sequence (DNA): TGTGCCAGCAGCCAAGTTGGACTTTTCAGGAGAGAGCAGTTCTTC. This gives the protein CASSQVGLFRREQFF.

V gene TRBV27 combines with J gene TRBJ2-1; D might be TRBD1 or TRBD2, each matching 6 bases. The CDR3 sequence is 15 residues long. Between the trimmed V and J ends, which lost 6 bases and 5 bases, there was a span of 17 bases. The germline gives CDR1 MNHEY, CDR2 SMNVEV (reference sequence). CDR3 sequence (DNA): TGTGCCAGCAGCGCGACGGGGGCAGGAGACAATGAGCAGTTCTTC. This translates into CASSATGAGDNEQFF.

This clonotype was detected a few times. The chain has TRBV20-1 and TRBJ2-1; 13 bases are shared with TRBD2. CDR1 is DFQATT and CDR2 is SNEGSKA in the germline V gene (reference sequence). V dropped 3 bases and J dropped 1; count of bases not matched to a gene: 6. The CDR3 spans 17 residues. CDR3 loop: CSARVLAGGLSYNEQFF. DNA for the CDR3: TGCAGTGCTAGGGTACTAGCGGGGGGGCTGTCCTACAATGAGCAGTTCTTC.

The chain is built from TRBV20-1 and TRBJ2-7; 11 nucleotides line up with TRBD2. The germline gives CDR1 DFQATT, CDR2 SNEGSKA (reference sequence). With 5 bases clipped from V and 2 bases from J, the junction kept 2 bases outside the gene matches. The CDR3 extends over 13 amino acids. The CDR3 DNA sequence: TGCAGTGCTGGTAGCGGGAGGGCCTACGAGCAGTACTTC. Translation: CSAGSGRAYEQYF.

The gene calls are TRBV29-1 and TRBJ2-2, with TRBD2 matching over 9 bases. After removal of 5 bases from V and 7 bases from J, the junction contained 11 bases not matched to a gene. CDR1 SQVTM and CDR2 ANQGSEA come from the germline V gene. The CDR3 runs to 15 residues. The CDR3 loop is CSVKFSAGGHGELFF. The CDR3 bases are TGCAGCGTTAAGTTCAGCGCGGGGGGGCACGGGGAGCTGTTTTTT.

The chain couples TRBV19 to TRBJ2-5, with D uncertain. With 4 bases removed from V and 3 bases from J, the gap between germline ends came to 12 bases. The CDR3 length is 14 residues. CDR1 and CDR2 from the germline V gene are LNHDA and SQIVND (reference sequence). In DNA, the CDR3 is TGTGCCAGTAGTAGGACCGCTGTCAAAGAGACCCAGTACTTC. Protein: CASSRTAVKETQYF.

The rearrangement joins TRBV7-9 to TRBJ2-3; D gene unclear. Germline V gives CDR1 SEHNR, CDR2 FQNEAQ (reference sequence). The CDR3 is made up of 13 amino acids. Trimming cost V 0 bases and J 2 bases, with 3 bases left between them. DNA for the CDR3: TGTGCCAGCAGCTTAGCTGACACAGATACGCAGTATTTT. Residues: CASSLADTDTQYF.

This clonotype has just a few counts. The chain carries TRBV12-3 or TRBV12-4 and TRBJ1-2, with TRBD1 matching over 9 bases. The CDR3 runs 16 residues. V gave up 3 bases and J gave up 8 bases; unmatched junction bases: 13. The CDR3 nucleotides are TGTGCCAGCAGTTTGAGGCCTGGACAGGGGTATTTGGGCTACACCTTC. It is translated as CASSLRPGQGYLGYTF.

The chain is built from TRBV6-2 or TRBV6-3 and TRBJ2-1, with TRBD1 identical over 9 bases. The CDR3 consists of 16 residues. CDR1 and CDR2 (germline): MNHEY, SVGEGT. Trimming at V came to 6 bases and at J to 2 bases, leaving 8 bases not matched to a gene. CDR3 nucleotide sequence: TGTGCCAGCAGAAAAACAGGGGGCAGCGCCTACAATGAGCAGTTCTTC. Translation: CASRKTGGSAYNEQFF.

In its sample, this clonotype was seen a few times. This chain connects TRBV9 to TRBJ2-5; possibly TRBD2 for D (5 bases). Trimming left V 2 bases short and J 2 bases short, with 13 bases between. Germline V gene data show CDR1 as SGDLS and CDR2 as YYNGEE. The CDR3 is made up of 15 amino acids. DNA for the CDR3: TGTGCCAGCAGCGTGGGGAGCGGAACACAAGAGACCCAGTACTTC. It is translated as CASSVGSGTQETQYF.

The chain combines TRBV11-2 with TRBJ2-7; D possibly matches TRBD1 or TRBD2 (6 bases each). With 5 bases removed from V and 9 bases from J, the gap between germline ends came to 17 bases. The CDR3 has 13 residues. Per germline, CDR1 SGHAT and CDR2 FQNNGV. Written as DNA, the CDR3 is TGTGCCAGCAGCCCCACGGGGGCTATTAGGCAGTACTTC. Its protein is CASSPTGAIRQYF.

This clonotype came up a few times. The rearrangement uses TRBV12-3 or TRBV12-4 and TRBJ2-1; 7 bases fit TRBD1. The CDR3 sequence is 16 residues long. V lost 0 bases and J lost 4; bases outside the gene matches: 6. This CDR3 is CASSLADRDSYNEQFF. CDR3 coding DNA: TGTGCCAGCAGTTTAGCAGACCGGGACAGTTACAATGAGCAGTTCTTC.

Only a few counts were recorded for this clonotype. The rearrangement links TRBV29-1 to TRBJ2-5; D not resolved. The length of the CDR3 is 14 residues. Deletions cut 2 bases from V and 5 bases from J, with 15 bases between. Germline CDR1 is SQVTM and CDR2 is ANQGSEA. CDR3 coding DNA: TGCAGCGTTGAAATAGGGCTGGAGACGGAGACCCAGTACTTC. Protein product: CSVEIGLETETQYF.

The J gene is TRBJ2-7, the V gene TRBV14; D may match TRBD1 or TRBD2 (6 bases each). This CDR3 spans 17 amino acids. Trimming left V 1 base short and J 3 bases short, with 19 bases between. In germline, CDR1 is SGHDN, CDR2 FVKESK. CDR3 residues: CASSQGYGGDGGYEQYF. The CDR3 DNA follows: TGTGCCAGCAGCCAAGGCTACGGGGGCGATGGGGGCTACGAGCAGTACTTC.

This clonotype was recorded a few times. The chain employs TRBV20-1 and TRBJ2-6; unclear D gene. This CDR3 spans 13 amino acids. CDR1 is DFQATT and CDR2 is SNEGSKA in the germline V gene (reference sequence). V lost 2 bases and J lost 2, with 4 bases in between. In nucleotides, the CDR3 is TGCAGTGCTAGATGGACTGGGGCCAACGTCCTGACTTTC. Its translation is CSARWTGANVLTF.

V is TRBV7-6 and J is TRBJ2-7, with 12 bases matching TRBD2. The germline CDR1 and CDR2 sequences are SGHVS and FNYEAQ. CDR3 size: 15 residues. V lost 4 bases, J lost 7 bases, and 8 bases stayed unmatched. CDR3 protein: CASSYPTSGSGEQYF. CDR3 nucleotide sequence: TGTGCCAGCAGCTACCCGACTAGCGGGAGCGGAGAGCAGTACTTC.